The clone carrying this TCR beta chain was seen at least ten times. Its target is unknown. The data belong to a study of human T cells and chemical hapten exposure. Looking at the study overall: Patch tests applied 0.01% DPC to the upper back, read at 6 days.

Time point described: patch test 2, 6 weeks after DPC sensitization. As to treatment: therapeutic diphenylcyclopropenone sensitization with weekly scalp DPC. Total RNA came from unfractionated whole blood. Whole-study results and caveats: Expanded TCR sets contained significantly more large CDR3 similarity clusters than controls. A positive correlation with patch test score was found for PT1 expanded TCR counts.

TCRdb re-derived calls from the RACE reads in MiXCR, one entry per CDR3 protein. The sample yields 84,000 or so distinct CDR3 sequences, approximately 10% seen once. This CDR3 comprises 16 residues. The V gene lost 1 base and the J gene lost 6 bases, with 19 bases spanning the gap. Germline CDR1 reads SGHRS; CDR2 reads YFSETQ. V is TRBV5-1 and J is TRBJ1-2; perhaps TRBD1 as D (6 bases). This material consisted of whole blood, taken in connection with sensitization to the hapten diphenylcyclopropenone (DPC). The sequence came from a woman in her 30s with alopecia areata. Some clones in this sample may be carry-over from other donors' samples. The CDR3 bases are TGCGCCAGCAGCTTGTACCCGGGCCAGGGGTTGGATGGCTACACCTTC. It specifies CASSLYPGQGLDGYTF.